This T cell receptor (beta chain) was sequenced for a study of cytomegalovirus exposure and HLA in healthy donors. Primers for the PCR totalled 60 Vbeta and 13 Jbeta. Authors' analysis steps: The authors later counted around 80 million unique TCR beta chains, 9.5 million to 13 million of them shared. The data were produced by immunoSEQ multiplex PCR, yet TCRdb's version contains in-frame clones alone and is incomplete. Clonal size and the V and J genes are those of that table, whereas D and trimming came from the DNA. This table lists 190,000 or so clones. On this clone itself: Its antigen is unidentified.

V was shortened by 0 bases and J by 10 bases, with 12 bases between the two germline ends. Germline CDR1 is SGHTA and CDR2 is FQGNSA. The CDR3 loop spans 13 amino acids. Whole-study results and caveats: A later analysis showed that HLA-associated TCR beta chains had undergone more clonal expansion than equally common others. Exclusion applied to some V segments, including TRBV6-2 and TRBV6-3, as they were indistinguishable. Overall, approximately 150 TCR beta chains were annotated as cytomegalovirus-associated.

The clonotype comes from a boy between 10 and 17 years old in good health and CMV-seronegative. Sequenced: PBMCs. The chain employs TRBV7-2 and TRBJ1-1; D gene unclear. CDR3 bases: TGTGCCAGCAGCTTAGCGAGCGGACTCGCAGCTTTCTTT. It translates to CASSLASGLAAFF.